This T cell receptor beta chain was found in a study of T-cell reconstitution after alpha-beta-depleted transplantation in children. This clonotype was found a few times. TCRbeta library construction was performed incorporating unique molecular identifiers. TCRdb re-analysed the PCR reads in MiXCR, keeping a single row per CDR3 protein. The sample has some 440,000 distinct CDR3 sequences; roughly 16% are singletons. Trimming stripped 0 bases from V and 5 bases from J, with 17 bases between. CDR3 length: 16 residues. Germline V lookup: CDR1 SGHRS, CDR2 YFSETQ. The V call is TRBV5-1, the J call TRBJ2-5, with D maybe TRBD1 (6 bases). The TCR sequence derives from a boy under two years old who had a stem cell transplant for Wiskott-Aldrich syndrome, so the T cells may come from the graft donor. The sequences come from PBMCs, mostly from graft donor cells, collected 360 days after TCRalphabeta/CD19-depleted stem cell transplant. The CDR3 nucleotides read TGCGCCAGCAGCTTGGGTATACAGGGCCCGGGGGAGACCCAGTACTTC. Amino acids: CASSLGIQGPGETQYF.